The 28 T cell receptor beta chains below come from one sample, sequenced in a study of vaccination and CD4 T cells after COVID-19. Treatment of the sample: roughly ten-day PBMC culture with coronavirus spike peptide pools or control peptides (ViraFEST assay). Gathered ahead of the COVID-19 pandemic (2011-2018) were the CD4+ T cells of the unexposed donor. With the Oncomine TCR Beta short-read assay, DNA from cultured CD4+ T cells was sequenced. The template was genomic DNA from cultured CD4+ T cells. TCRdb processed the PCR reads anew with MiXCR; each CDR3 protein has one entry. The data hold under 10,000 distinct CDR3 sequences, with about a third observed a single time. Their specific antigens are unknown. Input material: CD4+ T cells from blood, cultured in vitro. These receptors were collected from a human donor in good health.

This clonotype was detected once. V is TRBV10-3 and J is TRBJ2-7, with TRBD2 matching 12 bases. Trimming at V came to 0 bases and at J to 2 bases, leaving 11 bases not matched to a gene. Germline-derived CDR1 and CDR2 are ENHRY and SYGVKD. The CDR3 runs 19 residues. DNA for the CDR3: TGTGCCATCAGTGAGTCGGACGGACTAGCGGGAATTAACCCCTACGAGCAGTACTTC. Translated: CAISESDGLAGINPYEQYF.

This chain uses TRBV14 with TRBJ1-2; D not certain. Germline CDR1 is SGHDN and CDR2 is FVKESK. CDR3 size: 12 residues. V was clipped by 2 bases and J by 8 bases, with 9 bases between them. DNA of the CDR3: TGTGCCAGCAGCCAAACCAGGAACGGCTACACCTTC. Protein: CASSQTRNGYTF.

This clonotype was counted a few times. This chain joins TRBV24-1 and TRBJ2-7, with TRBD1 matching 8 bases. CDR1 KGHDR and CDR2 SFDVKD come from the germline V gene. CDR3 length: 13 residues. V lost 10 bases, J lost 3 bases, and 7 bases stayed unmatched. The CDR3 sequence is CATSRGPGYEQYF. CDR3 coding DNA: TGTGCCACTAGCAGGGGGCCTGGCTACGAGCAGTACTTC.

The chain carries TRBV10-3 and TRBJ1-5; 11 bases align to TRBD1. V dropped 0 bases and J dropped 7; count of bases not matched to a gene: 8. CDR1 ENHRY and CDR2 SYGVKD come from the germline V gene. The CDR3 loop spans 17 amino acids. CDR3 protein: CAISESIGGTGGQPQHF. As DNA, the CDR3 is TGTGCCATCAGTGAGTCAATTGGGGGGACAGGGGGACAGCCCCAGCATTTT.

This clonotype was counted a few times. V is TRBV7-2 and J is TRBJ2-5, with D possibly called TRBD1 or TRBD2 (5 bases each). V was trimmed by 2 bases and J by 3 bases, leaving 10 bases between them. This CDR3 is built from 14 residues. Germline V lookup: CDR1 SGHTA, CDR2 FQGNSA. The CDR3 DNA sequence: TGTGCCAGCAGCTTAATCAGGGAGAAAGAGACCCAGTACTTC. Residues: CASSLIREKETQYF.

The V call is TRBV6-1, the J call TRBJ2-1; D possibly uses TRBD1 or TRBD2 (5 bases each). The CDR3 extends over 15 amino acids. CDR1 is MNHNS, CDR2 SASEGT, per germline. Trimming shortened V by 8 bases and J by 4 bases, and 18 bases separated the two germline ends. The CDR3 spells CASFRRGRAYNEQFF. CDR3 nucleotide sequence: TGTGCCAGCTTTCGCCGGGGCAGGGCGTACAATGAGCAGTTCTTC.

The rearrangement uses TRBV20-1 and TRBJ2-1, with 10 bases fitting TRBD1. This CDR3 comprises 18 residues. Trimming cost V 5 bases and J 7 bases; bases outside gene matches: 20. Germline loops: CDR1 DFQATT, CDR2 SNEGSKA (reference sequence). The CDR3 sequence is CSALGQGVAGRPGNEQFF. For the CDR3, the DNA is TGCAGTGCTCTCGGACAGGGGGTAGCGGGACGTCCCGGGAATGAGCAGTTCTTC.

The rearrangement joins TRBV5-4 to TRBJ1-6; the D gene is possibly TRBD1 (6 bases). Germline lookup yields CDR1 SGHNT and CDR2 YYREEE (reference sequence). This CDR3 region has 14 residues. Trimming removed 1 base from V and 8 bases from J, with 10 bases in between. The CDR3 bases are TGTGCCAGCAGCTTGACAGGGCGGGATTCACCCCTCCACTTT. As protein: CASSLTGRDSPLHF.

CDR3 region: CATSDTTGDAETQYF. In DNA form, the CDR3 reads TGTGCCACCAGTGATACGACAGGGGATGCGGAGACCCAGTACTTC. J is TRBJ2-5 and V is TRBV24-1; the match to TRBD1 covers 8 bases. With 3 bases clipped from V and 5 bases from J, the junction kept 7 bases outside the gene matches. CDR1 and CDR2 (germline): KGHDR, SFDVKD. This CDR3 comprises 15 residues.

The chain combines TRBV20-1 with TRBJ1-3; possible D gene TRBD1, 5 bases. The germline V gene has CDR1 DFQATT and CDR2 SNEGSKA (reference sequence). Trimming shortened V by 0 bases and J by 4 bases, and 13 bases separated the two germline ends. This CDR3 has 15 amino acids. The CDR3 DNA follows: TGCAGTGCTAGAGACCTGAGGGGTTCAGGAAACACCATATATTTT. Translation gives CSARDLRGSGNTIYF.

This clonotype was found once. The chain is built from TRBV28 and TRBJ2-3, with 12 bases aligning to TRBD2. In germline, CDR1 is MDHEN, CDR2 SYDVKM. CDR3 length equals 18 residues. The trim removed 3 bases at V and 4 bases at J, leaving 11 bases unmatched. CDR3 sequence reads: CASSLAGLAGGGADTQYF. Written as DNA, the CDR3 is TGTGCCAGCAGTTTGGCGGGGCTAGCGGGAGGGGGGGCAGATACGCAGTATTTT.

This clonotype was found a few times. The chain recombines TRBV7-2 with TRBJ2-1, with TRBD2 matching over 9 bases. Germline V CDR1 and CDR2: SGHTA, FQGNSA. CDR3 size: 15 residues. V lost 2 bases to trimming and J lost 10 bases; unmatched junction nucleotides: 9. Here the CDR3 DNA reads TGTGCCAGCAGCTTATCTAGCGGGACCCCGGGGGAGCAGTTCTTC. This codes for CASSLSSGTPGEQFF.

The genes are TRBV9 and TRBJ1-2; D is undetermined. Germline CDR1 is SGDLS and CDR2 is YYNGEE. The CDR3 sequence is 14 residues long. The V end was cut by 6 bases, the J end by 4 bases, with 16 bases between. The CDR3 coding sequence is TGTGCCAGCACCGATAAAGACGGACCCTATGGCTACACCTTC. Translated: CASTDKDGPYGYTF.

This clonotype has more than one count but fewer than ten. The J gene is TRBJ2-5, the V gene TRBV5-1; D is possibly TRBD2 (6 bases). Deletions cut 4 bases from V and 5 bases from J, with 12 bases between. The length of the CDR3 is 13 residues. Germline loops: CDR1 SGHRS, CDR2 YFSETQ. The CDR3, as DNA: TGCGCCAGCAGCCTTCCGCGGGGCGAGACCCAGTACTTC. It translates to CASSLPRGETQYF.

V and J are TRBV27 and TRBJ2-2; a possible D gene is TRBD1 (5 bases). Per the germline V gene, CDR1 is MNHEY and CDR2 is SMNVEV (reference sequence). The CDR3 is made up of 20 amino acids. The V end was cut by 5 bases, the J end by 5 bases, with 30 bases between. CDR3 nucleotides: TGTGCCAGCAGTCCACAGGCGCGCCGACGGTCCATGATAATAACCGGGGAGCTGTTTTTT. Amino acids: CASSPQARRRSMIITGELFF.

This clonotype was counted between two and nine times. The chain has TRBV6-5 and TRBJ1-1; 8 bases fit TRBD1. The V gene end was trimmed by 2 bases and the J gene end by 0 bases; junction bases not matched to a gene: 8. This CDR3 is built from 17 residues. The germline CDR1 and CDR2 sequences are MNHEY and SVGAGI. This CDR3 reads CASSYRSTGGMNTEAFF. The CDR3 DNA sequence: TGTGCCAGCAGTTACAGGTCAACAGGGGGTATGAACACTGAAGCTTTCTTT.

By frequency in the sample, this clonotype is large. The V and J genes are TRBV28 and TRBJ2-7; the D gene is possibly TRBD2 (5 bases). Germline CDR1 reads MDHEN; CDR2 reads SYDVKM. CDR3 size: 14 residues. Trimming cost V 7 bases and J 3 bases, with 16 bases left between them. CDR3: CASTEVWRSYEQYF. The CDR3 region has the DNA TGTGCCAGCACCGAAGTCTGGAGGAGCTACGAGCAGTACTTC.

This clonotype turned up a few times. V is TRBV27 and J is TRBJ1-2; no definite D call. Germline-derived CDR1 and CDR2 are MNHEY and SMNVEV (reference sequence). The germline V and J ends were trimmed by 7 bases and 6 bases, with 21 bases remaining between them. The CDR3 loop spans 15 amino acids. The CDR3 sequence: CASTVSIAAPNGYTF. CDR3 nucleotides: TGTGCCAGCACCGTATCCATCGCAGCCCCTAATGGCTACACCTTC.

This sequence joins TRBV30 and TRBJ2-1; 7 bases line up with TRBD2. J gave up 3 bases and V 5 bases, and 7 bases lay outside the gene matches. The CDR3 runs to 14 residues. In germline, CDR1 is GTSNPN, CDR2 SVGIG (reference sequence). The CDR3 region is CAWGARGGYNEQFF. CDR3 in DNA: TGTGCCTGGGGGGCACGCGGGGGCTACAATGAGCAGTTCTTC. The complete variable domain, with remaining parts taken from reference TRBV30 and TRBJ2-1, reads SQTIHQWPATLVQPVGSPLSLECTVEGTSNPNLYWYRQAAGRGLQLLFYSVGIGQISSEVPQNLSASRPQDRQFILSSKKLLLSDSGFYLCAWGARGGYNEQFFGPGTRLTVL.

This clonotype has only a few counts. V usage is TRBV7-2 and J usage is TRBJ1-2; 8 positions agree with TRBD1. The CDR3 covers 13 residues. After removal of 5 bases from V and 4 bases from J, the junction contained 3 bases not matched to a gene. The V gene's germline CDR1 is SGHTA and CDR2 FQGNSA. The CDR3 sequence: CASSPDRGYGYTF. DNA of the CDR3: TGTGCCAGCAGCCCCGACAGGGGCTATGGCTACACCTTC.

This clonotype was recorded a few times. The chain recombines TRBV6-2 or TRBV6-3 with TRBJ2-3; 10 nucleotides align to TRBD1. Germline trimming cut 5 bases from V and 7 bases from J; bases unmatched to any gene: 9. Looked up from germline, CDR1 is MNHEY and CDR2 is SVGEGT. CDR3 size: 15 residues. The CDR3 reads CASSPNWDRGYTQYF. The CDR3 coding sequence is TGTGCCAGCAGTCCAAACTGGGACAGGGGATATACGCAGTATTTT.

This chain links TRBV10-3 with TRBJ2-2, with TRBD1 identical over 12 bases. CDR3 length: 17 residues. After removal of 6 bases from V and 4 bases from J, the junction contained 9 bases not matched to a gene. The germline V gene has CDR1 ENHRY and CDR2 SYGVKD. The CDR3 loop reads CAISGTGGTRGTGELFF. As DNA, the CDR3 is TGTGCCATCAGCGGGACAGGGGGCACCCGGGGCACCGGGGAGCTGTTTTTT.

The rearrangement uses TRBV19 and TRBJ1-5, with TRBD1 identical over 7 bases. With V trimmed by 7 bases and J by 2 bases, 23 bases remained unmatched. There are 20 residues in the CDR3. CDR1 and CDR2 (germline): LNHDA, SQIVND (reference sequence). Written as DNA, the CDR3 is TGTGCCAGTATGCCCCTCCGGGGAGGGGGCGCGAGGGTTGGCAATCAGCCCCAGCATTTT. It encodes CASMPLRGGGARVGNQPQHF. The full variable domain, in which reference TRBV19 and TRBJ1-5 provide the parts outside the CDR3, is DGGITQSPKYLFRKEGQNVTLSCEQNLNHDAMYWYRQDPGQGLRLIYYSQIVNDFQKGDIAEGYSVSREKKESFPLTVTSAQKNPTAFYLCASMPLRGGGARVGNQPQHFGDGTRLSIL.

Remarks on this clonotype: A much larger clone is a single base away; this may be a read error. V usage is TRBV27 and J usage is TRBJ2-6; D not resolved. Germline loops: CDR1 MNHEY, CDR2 SMNVEV (reference sequence). CDR3 length: 15 amino acids. The germline V and J ends were trimmed by 7 bases and 2 bases, with 12 bases remaining between them. CDR3 nucleotides: TGTGCCAGCACCCTAGACAACCCTGGGGCCAACGTCCTGACTTTC. Protein: CASTLDNPGANVLTF.

This chain joins TRBV5-8 and TRBJ1-2; unclear D gene. Trimming removed 0 bases at V and 1 base at J, with 16 bases between. The CDR3 runs 17 residues. Germline V gene sequence: CDR1 SGHTS, CDR2 YDEGEE. The CDR3: CASSLVLGRRINYGYTF. The CDR3 bases are TGTGCCAGCAGCTTGGTCTTGGGCAGGCGGATTAACTATGGCTACACCTTC.

The chain uses TRBV2 and TRBJ2-5; D remains unclear. The CDR3 consists of 11 residues. Per the germline V gene, CDR1 is SNHLY and CDR2 is FYNNEI. Between the trimmed V and J ends, which lost 2 bases and 4 bases, there was a span of 2 bases. The CDR3 spells CASSERETQYF. In nucleotides, the CDR3 is TGTGCCAGCAGTGAACGAGAGACCCAGTACTTC.

The chain has TRBV6-2 or TRBV6-3 and TRBJ2-3; tentatively, D is TRBD2 (6 bases). There are 16 residues in the CDR3. Germline V gene data show CDR1 as MNHEY and CDR2 as SVGEGT. V lost 5 bases to trimming and J lost 2 bases, with 17 bases between them. The CDR3 DNA sequence: TGTGCCAGCAGTCCCACCTCTAGCGACCCCACAGATACGCAGTATTTT. Its protein product is CASSPTSSDPTDTQYF.

J is TRBJ2-7 and V is TRBV6-1; 9 nucleotides align to TRBD1. V shed 5 bases, J shed 3 bases, and the junction held 5 bases outside the gene matches. The CDR3 contains 14 residues. Germline-derived CDR1 and CDR2 are MNHNS and SASEGT. The CDR3 reads CASSLGQGYYEQYF. In DNA form, the CDR3 reads TGTGCCAGCAGTCTGGGACAGGGATACTACGAGCAGTACTTC.